This is a list of T cell receptor beta chains from one sample in a study of T cell repertoires in cytomegalovirus infection. TCRdb re-called the reads with MiXCR, one entry per CDR3 protein. The sample carries some 130,000 distinct CDR3 sequences, about 10% recorded once. Sequencing used PBMCs. These receptors were collected from a human donor in good health (CMV status not recorded). Some clones in this sample may be carry-over from other donors' samples. CDR3s include the opening cysteine and the closing phenylalanine or tryptophan. D genes are given only for firm matches. Not all rows give a size; the values are once, few, many and, for expanded clones, a class.

v_gene,d_gene,j_gene,abundance,CDR3nt,CDR3aa
TRBV28,TRBD1,TRBJ1-5,many,TGTGCCAGCAGCCCATCACAGGGGGCCAGGCAGCCCCAGCATTTT,CASSPSQGARQPQHF
TRBV7-2,NA,TRBJ2-1,many,TGTGCCAGCAGCTTAGGCGCGGGCGGACACTACAATGAGCAGTTCTTC,CASSLGAGGHYNEQFF
TRBV28,NA,TRBJ2-1,many,TGTGCCAGCAGTTTTAGGAGCTGGAACAATGAGCAGTTCTTC,CASSFRSWNNEQFF
TRBV7-2,TRBD1,TRBJ2-7,many,TGTGCCAGCAGCCCTAGGGGGGGATCGGGACAGGGCTACGAGCAGTACTTC,CASSPRGGSGQGYEQYF
TRBV2,NA,TRBJ1-5,few,TGTGCCAGCAGTTCAGGATTAAGTAGCAATCAGCCCCAGCATTTT,CASSSGLSSNQPQHF
TRBV29-1,NA,TRBJ2-7,NA,TGCAGCGTGGGGACCGGCTCCTACGAGCAGTACTTC,CSVGTGSYEQYF
TRBV7-6,NA,TRBJ2-1,many,TGTGCCAGCACCGAGGGAGCGCTGGGTGAGCAGTTCTTC,CASTEGALGEQFF
TRBV12-3/TRBV12-4,NA,TRBJ1-5,many,TGTGCCAGTTCTGAACAGGGATTAGGTCAGCCCCAGCATTTT,CASSEQGLGQPQHF
TRBV6-5,NA,TRBJ1-1,many,TGTGCCAGCGGACGGGGGCCGGACACTGAAGCTTTCTTT,CASGRGPDTEAFF
TRBV28,TRBD2,TRBJ2-7,many,TGTGCCAGCAGCTATAGCGGGGGGCCCTCCTACGAGCAGTACTTC,CASSYSGGPSYEQYF
TRBV7-2,NA,TRBJ2-2,many,TGTGCCAGCGGCCGAGGGGTCTCCGGGGAGCTGTTTTTT,CASGRGVSGELFF
TRBV2,NA,TRBJ1-2,many,TGTGCCAGCAGTGATCAAAGGCCGGGGGGGACCTATGGCTACACCTTC,CASSDQRPGGTYGYTF
TRBV3-1,NA,TRBJ2-2,many,TGTGCCAGCAGCCAGTCTGTAGCGAACACCGGGGAGCTGTTTTTT,CASSQSVANTGELFF
TRBV28,TRBD1,TRBJ1-2,many,TGTGCCAGCAGTCTCCACCGGGACAGGGTACACGGCTACACCTTC,CASSLHRDRVHGYTF
TRBV7-9,TRBD1,TRBJ2-5,many,TGTGCCAGCAGCTCCGTCGGGACAGGCGAGACCCAGTACTTC,CASSSVGTGETQYF
TRBV11-3,TRBD2,TRBJ2-1,many,TGTGCCAGCAGCTCGGCGGGGGGCGACTACAATGAGCAGTTCTTC,CASSSAGGDYNEQFF
TRBV4-2,NA,TRBJ1-4,many,TGTGCCAGCAGCCACCCAGCAACTAATGAAAAACTGTTTTTT,CASSHPATNEKLFF
TRBV7-2,TRBD1,TRBJ1-6,NA,TGTGCCAGCAGACTTGGGACAGACTATAATTCACCCCTCCACTTT,CASRLGTDYNSPLHF
TRBV7-9,TRBD1,TRBJ1-2,many,TGTGCCAGCAGCTCGCCGGGACAGGGATCTAACTATGGCTACACCTTC,CASSSPGQGSNYGYTF
TRBV15,TRBD1,TRBJ2-7,few,TGTGCCACCAGCAGAGATCTGGACAGGGCTTACGAGCAGTACTTC,CATSRDLDRAYEQYF
TRBV6-5,NA,TRBJ1-2,many,TGTGCCAGCAGTTACTCTAGGGCAGGGCCGAGCTATGGCTACACCTTC,CASSYSRAGPSYGYTF
TRBV28,NA,TRBJ1-2,many,TGTGCCAGCAGCCTCGTCGGGCAGGGCGATGGCTACACCTTC,CASSLVGQGDGYTF
TRBV18,TRBD2,TRBJ2-1,many,TGTGCCAGCTCACCACCCGGGACTAGCGAGTTCAATGAGCAGTTCTTC,CASSPPGTSEFNEQFF
TRBV28,NA,TRBJ2-1,many,TGTGCCAGCACCCCCAGGGGGGATGAGCAGTTCTTC,CASTPRGDEQFF
TRBV2,TRBD1,TRBJ1-5,NA,TGTGCCAGCAGAGGTGTACAGGGGAGCAATCAGCCCCAGCATTTT,CASRGVQGSNQPQHF
TRBV20-1,NA,TRBJ2-1,NA,TGCAGTGCATTAAGCCGGGACTTCTCGTACAATGAGCAGTTCTTC,CSALSRDFSYNEQFF
TRBV18,NA,TRBJ1-1,many,TGTGCCAGCTCGGAGGGACAACTCACTGAAGCTTTCTTT,CASSEGQLTEAFF
TRBV7-2,TRBD2,TRBJ2-5,many,TGTGCCAGCAGCGGGGGAGGACTAGCGGGAGAGACCCAGTACTTC,CASSGGGLAGETQYF
TRBV5-1,TRBD2,TRBJ2-7,NA,TGCGCCAGCAGCCCCGGGACTACCCTCTCCTACGAGCAGTACTTC,CASSPGTTLSYEQYF
TRBV2,TRBD1,TRBJ1-1,many,TGTGCCACGGGACAGGGGACCCGCGAAGCTTTCTTT,CATGQGTREAFF
TRBV27,NA,TRBJ2-3,few,TGTGCCAGCAGTACCCGGGACTTCCTTTCCATAGATACGCAGTATTTT,CASSTRDFLSIDTQYF
TRBV2,NA,TRBJ1-1,few,TGTGCCAGCAAGATCATCGGGGGTGAGACTGAAGCTTTCTTT,CASKIIGGETEAFF
TRBV7-9,NA,TRBJ2-1,many,TGTGCCAGCAGCTTGGGAAACTACAATGAGCAGTTCTTC,CASSLGNYNEQFF
TRBV29-1,NA,TRBJ2-7,NA,TGCAGCGTGACGCAGGGTGCAAACTACGAGCAGTACTTC,CSVTQGANYEQYF
TRBV28,NA,TRBJ1-4,NA,TGTGCCAGCAGTTTAGGGGTGAAGGGTGATGAAAAACTGTTTTTT,CASSLGVKGDEKLFF
TRBV5-1,NA,TRBJ2-2,many,TGCGCCAGCAGCCCAACCGGACTACGTGGCACCGGGGAGCTGTTTTTT,CASSPTGLRGTGELFF
TRBV28,NA,TRBJ2-2,many,TGTGCCAGCAGTTTGGCAGGGAGAGGGACCGGGGAGCTGTTTTTT,CASSLAGRGTGELFF
TRBV7-2,TRBD2,TRBJ2-5,many,TGTGCCAGCAGCTTATCCGGGACTAGGGGGACCCAGTACTTC,CASSLSGTRGTQYF
TRBV6-5,NA,TRBJ1-3,once,TGTGCCAGCAGTTACACCTTGACGGGGGCTGGAAACACCATATATTTT,CASSYTLTGAGNTIYF
TRBV5-6,NA,TRBJ1-2,many,TGTGCCAGCAGCTTGGATCCTGGTAACTATTTTGGCTACACCTTC,CASSLDPGNYFGYTF
TRBV19,NA,TRBJ1-2,few,TGTGCCAGTAGTTTGGCAGGAGCTAACTATGGCTACACCTTC,CASSLAGANYGYTF
TRBV20-1,TRBD1,TRBJ2-3,many,TGCAGTGCCTCATGGCAGGACAGGGATACGCAGTATTTT,CSASWQDRDTQYF
TRBV6-2/TRBV6-3,TRBD1,TRBJ1-1,few,TGTGCCAGCAGTCGTCCCGGGACAGGAGAAGCTTTCTTT,CASSRPGTGEAFF
TRBV7-2,NA,TRBJ2-2,many,TGTGCCAGCAGCTACAAGGGCGCCGGGGAGCTGTTTTTT,CASSYKGAGELFF
TRBV7-9,TRBD1,TRBJ1-6,many,TGTGCCAGCAGCCTAAGACAGGGGACGGCTAATTCACCCCTCCACTTT,CASSLRQGTANSPLHF
TRBV9,NA,TRBJ2-1,NA,TGTGCCAGCAGCGTAGGTATATGGCAGGCTCCCTACAATGAGCAGTTCTTC,CASSVGIWQAPYNEQFF
TRBV2,NA,TRBJ1-1,NA,TGTGCCAGCACCCCAGGAGGGGGGAACACTGAAGCTTTCTTT,CASTPGGGNTEAFF
TRBV6-2/TRBV6-3,TRBD1,TRBJ1-2,NA,TGTGCCAGCAGCCGGACAGGGAACTATGGCTACACCTTC,CASSRTGNYGYTF
TRBV28,TRBD2,TRBJ2-3,many,TGTGCCAGCACTTTGACTAGCGGGACTAGCACAGATACGCAGTATTTT,CASTLTSGTSTDTQYF
TRBV7-2,TRBD2,TRBJ2-5,many,TGTGCCAGCAGACGGAGACTAGCGGGGGAGGAGACCCAGTACTTC,CASRRRLAGEETQYF
TRBV28,NA,TRBJ1-2,many,TGTGCCAGCAGTCCAGGACCCCGTGGCTACACCTTC,CASSPGPRGYTF
TRBV20-1,NA,TRBJ2-3,few,TGCAGTGCTCTCAGGGACACAGATACGCAGTATTTT,CSALRDTDTQYF
TRBV13,NA,TRBJ1-2,NA,TGTGCCAGCAGCTTAGGCGGGGGGCTCTACGACTATGGCTACACCTTC,CASSLGGGLYDYGYTF
TRBV2,NA,TRBJ1-6,many,TGTGCCAGCGGCCCGGACGGTTATGGCTCACCCCTCCACTTT,CASGPDGYGSPLHF
TRBV7-9,NA,TRBJ2-3,many,TGTGCCAGCAGCTTTCGGTCGTCTAGCATAGATACGCAGTATTTT,CASSFRSSSIDTQYF
TRBV7-2,NA,TRBJ2-1,many,TGTGCCAGCAGCTTAGCGGCCGGGGGCCCCAACAATGAGCAGTTCTTC,CASSLAAGGPNNEQFF
TRBV20-1,NA,TRBJ2-5,NA,TGCAGTGCTAGAGATACCCAGAGGGAGACCCAGTACTTC,CSARDTQRETQYF
TRBV19,TRBD1,TRBJ2-1,NA,TGTGCCAGTACCCTAACCGGGACAGGGGTAAATGAGCAGTTCTTC,CASTLTGTGVNEQFF
TRBV5-1,NA,TRBJ1-1,NA,TGCGCCAGCAGCTTGTTCGGTCAACCGAACACTGAAGCTTTCTTT,CASSLFGQPNTEAFF
TRBV7-2,NA,TRBJ1-2,many,TGTGCCAGCAGCCCCCGAAGCGAGGACTTCTCAAATGGCTACACCTTC,CASSPRSEDFSNGYTF